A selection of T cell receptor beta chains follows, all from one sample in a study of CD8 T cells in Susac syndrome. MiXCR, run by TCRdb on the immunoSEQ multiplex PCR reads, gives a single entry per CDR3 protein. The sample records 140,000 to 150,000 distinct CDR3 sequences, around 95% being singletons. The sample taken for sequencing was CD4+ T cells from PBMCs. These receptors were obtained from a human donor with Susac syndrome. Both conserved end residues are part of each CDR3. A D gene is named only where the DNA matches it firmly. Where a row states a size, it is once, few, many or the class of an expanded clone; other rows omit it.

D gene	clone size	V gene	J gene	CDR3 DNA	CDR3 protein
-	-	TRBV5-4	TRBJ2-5	TGTGCCAGCAGACCCGACGGGGTGCCGACCCAGTACTTC	CASRPDGVPTQYF
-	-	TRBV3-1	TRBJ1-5	TGTGCCAGCAGCTCGTCAGGGTTTGCGCCCCAGCATTTT	CASSSSGFAPQHF
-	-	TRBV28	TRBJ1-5	TGTGCCAGCAGTTCCCCAGGGCAGTGGAAGCCCCAGCATTTT	CASSSPGQWKPQHF
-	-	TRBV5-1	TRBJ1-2	TGCGCCAGCAGCGAGGACGCCTCTGGCTACACCTTC	CASSEDASGYTF
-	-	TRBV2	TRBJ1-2	TGTGCCAGCAGTGTCTTGCAGGGACCAGTCGGTGGCTACACCTTC	CASSVLQGPVGGYTF
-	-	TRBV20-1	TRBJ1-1	TGCAGCGCCCTCGTGAACACTGAAGCTTTCTTT	CSALVNTEAFF
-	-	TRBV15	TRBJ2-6	TGTGCCACCGGGAGAGCTCTCTCTGGGGCCAACGTCCTGACTTTC	CATGRALSGANVLTF
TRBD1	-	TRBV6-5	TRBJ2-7	TGTGCCAGCAGCCCAGCCGGGACAGGGCACTACGAGCAGTACTTC	CASSPAGTGHYEQYF
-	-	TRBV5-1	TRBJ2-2	TGCGCCAGCAGCTCGACTAGTGGCACCGGGGAGCTGTTTTTT	CASSSTSGTGELFF
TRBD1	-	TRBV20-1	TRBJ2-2	TGCAGTGCTAGAGCCCCCTTGGGACAGACCAACACCGGGGAGCTGTTTTTT	CSARAPLGQTNTGELFF
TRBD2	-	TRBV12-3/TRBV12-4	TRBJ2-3	TGTGCCAGCAGTCCCCTCCTTAGCGGGAACACAGATACGCAGTATTTT	CASSPLLSGNTDTQYF
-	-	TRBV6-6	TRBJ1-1	TGTGCCAGCAGGGGGCCCTCAGGAGATGAAGCTTTCTTT	CASRGPSGDEAFF
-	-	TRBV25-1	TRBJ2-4	TGTGCCAGCAGTGGCCACAGGTCCGGCATTCAGTACTTC	CASSGHRSGIQYF
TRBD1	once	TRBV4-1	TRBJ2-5	TGCGCCAGCAGCCCAGGACAGGGTGTATCCCAAGAGACCCAGTACTTC	CASSPGQGVSQETQYF
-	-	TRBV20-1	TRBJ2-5	TGCAGTGCTAACCCGGGACGGGCGGGAGAGACCCAGTACTTC	CSANPGRAGETQYF
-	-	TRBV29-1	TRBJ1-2	TGCAGCGTTGAGGGCCGACAATATGGCTACACCTTC	CSVEGRQYGYTF
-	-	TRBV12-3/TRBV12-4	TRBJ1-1	TGTGCCAGCAGTTTAGTGGGAAGGAACACTGAAGCTTTCTTT	CASSLVGRNTEAFF
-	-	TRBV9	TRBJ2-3	TGTGCCAGCAGCAGCGGGACAGCGGGGACAGATACGCAGTATTTT	CASSSGTAGTDTQYF
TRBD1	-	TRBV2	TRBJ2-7	TGTGCCAGCAGTGCCGCCAGGGGGACATACGAGCAGTACTTC	CASSAARGTYEQYF
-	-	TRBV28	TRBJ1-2	TGTGCCAGCACCACGGGACGAGACTATGGCTACACCTTC	CASTTGRDYGYTF
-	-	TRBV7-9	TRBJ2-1	TGTGCCAGCAGCTTAGGATCAGACGACAATGAGCAGTTCTTC	CASSLGSDDNEQFF
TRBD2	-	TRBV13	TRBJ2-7	TGTGCCAGCAGCTCCCGGGGGGGTACTAACTTC	CASSSRGGTNF
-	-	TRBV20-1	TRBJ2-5	TGCAGTGCCCCCCGGACCATCGACGAAGGGACCCAGTACTTC	CSAPRTIDEGTQYF
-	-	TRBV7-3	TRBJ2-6	TGTGCCAGCAGCGTAACAGGGCCTGGGGCCAACGTCCTGACTTTC	CASSVTGPGANVLTF
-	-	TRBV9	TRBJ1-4	TGTGCCAGCAGTCGTTCTATGGAGGAAAAACTGTTTTTT	CASSRSMEEKLFF
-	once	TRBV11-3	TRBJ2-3	TGTGCCAGCAGCGGGGGGTGGACACCCGGTTTCACAGATACGCAGTATTTT	CASSGGWTPGFTDTQYF
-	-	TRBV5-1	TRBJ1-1	TGCGCCAGCAGCCCAGGCCTCGAGGTCACTGAAGCTTTCTTT	CASSPGLEVTEAFF
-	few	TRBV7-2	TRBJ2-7	TGTGCCAGCAGCTTAGGGCCAGGCGGCCCCTACGAGCAGTACTTC	CASSLGPGGPYEQYF
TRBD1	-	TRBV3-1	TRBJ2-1	TGTGCCAGCAGCCAAGTACAGGGGGCGAGTGAGCAGTTCTTC	CASSQVQGASEQFF
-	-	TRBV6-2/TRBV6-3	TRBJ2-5	TGTGCCAGCAGTGATTCAGGGAGAGAGACCCAGTACTTC	CASSDSGRETQYF
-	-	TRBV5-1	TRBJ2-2	TGCGCCAGCAAGACAGATAACACCGGGGAGCTGTTTTTT	CASKTDNTGELFF
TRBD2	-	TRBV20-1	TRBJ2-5	TGCAGTGCAGGGGGGACTAGCGGGAAAGAGACCCAGTACTTC	CSAGGTSGKETQYF
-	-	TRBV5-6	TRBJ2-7	TGTGCCAGCAGCTTGCAAGCCCGGTGGAGCTACGAGCAGTACTTC	CASSLQARWSYEQYF
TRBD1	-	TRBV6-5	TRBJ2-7	TGTGCCAGCAGTTACTCTAGGACAGGGGGAGCCGAGCAGTACTTC	CASSYSRTGGAEQYF
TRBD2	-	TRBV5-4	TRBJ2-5	TGTGCCAGCCACTATAGCGGGGGTCCTCAAGAGACCCAGTACTTC	CASHYSGGPQETQYF
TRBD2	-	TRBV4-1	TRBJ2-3	TGCGCCAGCAGCCCGGGGGCGGGGGGCCCTCTTGACACAGATACGCAGTATTTT	CASSPGAGGPLDTDTQYF
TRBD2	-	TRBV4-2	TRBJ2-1	TGTGCCAGCAGCCAAGAGGGACTACTTGGGCGTCGGCAGTTCTTC	CASSQEGLLGRRQFF
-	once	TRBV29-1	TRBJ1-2	TGCAGCGTTGAGAGCCCCAGGGGCCACTATGGCTACACCTTC	CSVESPRGHYGYTF
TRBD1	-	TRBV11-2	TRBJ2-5	TGTGCCAGCAGCTCTGGGACAGGGGGGTGGACCCAGTACTTC	CASSSGTGGWTQYF
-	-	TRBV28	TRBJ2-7	TGTGCCAGCACCCCCAGGGAGTTAAACTACGAGCAGTACTTC	CASTPRELNYEQYF
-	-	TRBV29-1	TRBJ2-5	TGCAGCGTTGCCCCGACTAGTAGAGGAGAGACCCAGTACTTC	CSVAPTSRGETQYF
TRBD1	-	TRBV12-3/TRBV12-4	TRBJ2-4	TGTGCCAGCTCCGGGGGGGACAGGGGTAACATTCAGTACTTC	CASSGGDRGNIQYF
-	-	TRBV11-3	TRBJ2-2	TGTGCCAGCAGCTTAGAATCCGGGGAGCTGTTTTTT	CASSLESGELFF
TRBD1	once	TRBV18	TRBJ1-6	TGTGCCAGCTCACCCGACAGGGGTGGTTCACCCCTCCACTTT	CASSPDRGGSPLHF
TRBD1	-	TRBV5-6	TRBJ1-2	TGTGCCAGCAGCCCGGAGGGGGCCGGGGATTATGGCTACACCTTC	CASSPEGAGDYGYTF
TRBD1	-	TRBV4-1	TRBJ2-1	TGCGCCAGCAGCCATGGAAGCCGGGACAGTTCCTACAATGAGCAGTTCTTC	CASSHGSRDSSYNEQFF